Sequencing of this T cell receptor beta chain was carried out in a study of blood T cell repertoires in COVID-19. Study-wide context: Samples representing acute and convalescent COVID-19 were sourced from the United States, Italy and Spain. In each case, the material was cDNA or gDNA derived from T cells, B-cell-depleted T cells, or PBMCs.

Original processing methods: Reference gene primer amplification yielded estimated nucleated cell counts. Measured with immunoSEQ multiplex PCR; TCRdb has only the in-frame clones, and not every one. The V and J calls and the clone size are those of that table, but D and trimming were determined from the DNA. The data hold around 56,000 clones, with approximately 79% observed a single time. In germline, CDR1 is ENHRY, CDR2 SYGVKD. This CDR3 has 16 residues. The ends were cut back, 2 bases at V and 0 bases at J, with 11 bases in the middle. The TCR was taken from a man aged 55 to 70 with acute or convalescent COVID-19. The material sequenced was peripheral blood. The chain is built from TRBV10-3 and TRBJ1-3; D gene uncertain. The CDR3 loop is CAISEMSVSSGNTIYF. DNA of the CDR3: TGTGCCATCAGTGAGATGTCAGTAAGCTCTGGAAACACCATATATTTT.